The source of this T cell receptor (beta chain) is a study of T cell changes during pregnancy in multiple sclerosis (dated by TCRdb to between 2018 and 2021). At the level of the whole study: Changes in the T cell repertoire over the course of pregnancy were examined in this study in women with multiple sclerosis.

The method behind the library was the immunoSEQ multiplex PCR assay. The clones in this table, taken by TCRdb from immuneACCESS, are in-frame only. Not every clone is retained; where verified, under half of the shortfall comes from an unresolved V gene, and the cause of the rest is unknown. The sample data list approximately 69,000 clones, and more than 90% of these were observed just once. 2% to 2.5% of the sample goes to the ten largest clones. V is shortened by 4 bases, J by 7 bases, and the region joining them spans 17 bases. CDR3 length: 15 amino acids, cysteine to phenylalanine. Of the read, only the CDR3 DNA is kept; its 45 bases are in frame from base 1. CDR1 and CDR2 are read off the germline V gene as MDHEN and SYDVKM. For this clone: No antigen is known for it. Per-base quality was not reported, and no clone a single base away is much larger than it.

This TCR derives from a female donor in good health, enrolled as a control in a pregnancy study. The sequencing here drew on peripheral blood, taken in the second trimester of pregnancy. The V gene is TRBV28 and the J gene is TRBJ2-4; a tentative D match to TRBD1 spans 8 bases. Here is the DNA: TGTGCCAGCAGTTCCATCGGACAGGGAGGGAACATTCAGTACTTC. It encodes CASSSIGQGGNIQYF. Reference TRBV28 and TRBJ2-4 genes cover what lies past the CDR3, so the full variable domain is DVKVTQSSRYLVKRTGEKVFLECVQDMDHENMFWYRQDPGLGLRLIYFSYDVKMKEKGDIPEGYSVSREKKERFSLILESASTNQTSMYLCASSSIGQGGNIQYFGAGTRLSVL.